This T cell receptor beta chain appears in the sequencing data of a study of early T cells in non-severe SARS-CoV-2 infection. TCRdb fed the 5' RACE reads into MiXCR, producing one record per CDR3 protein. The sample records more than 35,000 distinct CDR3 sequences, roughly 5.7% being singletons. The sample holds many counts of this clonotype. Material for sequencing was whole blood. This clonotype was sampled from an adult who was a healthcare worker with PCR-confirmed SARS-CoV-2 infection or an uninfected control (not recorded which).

The CDR3 bases are TGTGCCAGCAGCTCAGCGGACAACGGCCACGAGCAGTACTTC. Protein sequence: CASSSADNGHEQYF. V gene TRBV13 combines with J gene TRBJ2-7; the D call may be TRBD1 or TRBD2 (5 bases each). The CDR3 has 14 residues. Per the germline V gene, CDR1 is PRHDT and CDR2 is FYEKMQ (reference sequence). V lost 4 bases and J 5 bases, leaving 15 bases between the germline ends. Together with reference TRBV13 and TRBJ2-7, the CDR3 gives the full variable domain: AAGVIQSPRHLIKEKRETATLKCYPIPRHDTVYWYQQGPGQDPQFLISFYEKMQSDKGSIPDRFSAQQFSDYHSELNMSSLELGDSALYFCASSSADNGHEQYFGPGTRLTVT.